This is a list of T cell receptor beta chains from one sample in a study of blood T cell repertoires in COVID-19. Libraries were prepared by immunoSEQ multiplex PCR; TCRdb keeps only in-frame clonotypes and omits some of them. This sample has approximately 140,000 clones, with approximately 86% found just once. Sample: peripheral blood. Receptors were obtained from a man aged 65 to 85 with acute or convalescent COVID-19. The CDR3 runs from the conserved cysteine through the conserved F or W. A D gene is named only where the DNA matches it firmly. Only some rows state a clone size, as once, few, many or a class for expanded clones.

TRBD2	TRBV6-2/TRBV6-3	NA	TRBJ2-1	TGTGCCAGCAGTTTTTTAGCGGGAGGGCCCAATGAGCAGTTCTTC	CASSFLAGGPNEQFF
NA	TRBV5-1	NA	TRBJ2-7	TGCGCCAGCAGCTTGGACGGGACTGTCTCCTACGAGCAGTACTTC	CASSLDGTVSYEQYF
NA	TRBV4-3	NA	TRBJ2-1	TGCGCCAGCAGCCAGACTACCTACAATGAGCAGTTCTTC	CASSQTTYNEQFF
TRBD1	TRBV19	NA	TRBJ2-5	TGTGCCAGTAGTATCGGGACAGTTCAAGAGACCCAGTACTTC	CASSIGTVQETQYF
NA	TRBV7-2	once	TRBJ2-1	TGTGCCAGCAAAAGCTTATCGTACAATGAGCAGTTCTTC	CASKSLSYNEQFF
TRBD1	TRBV27	NA	TRBJ2-1	TGTGCCAGCAAAGGACAGGGGCGATACAATGAGCAGTTCTTC	CASKGQGRYNEQFF
NA	TRBV20-1	NA	TRBJ2-7	TGCAGTGCTAGTTGGTACAGGGTGCTTGGCGAGCAGTACTTC	CSASWYRVLGEQYF
NA	TRBV6-1	NA	TRBJ2-6	TGTGCCAGCAGTGCCGCCACAGCCGCTTCGCTCTCTGGGGCCAACGTCCTGACTTTC	CASSAATAASLSGANVLTF
NA	TRBV6-1	NA	TRBJ2-1	TGTGCCAGCAGTGAACCAGGGCCCACCTACAATGAGCAGTTCTTC	CASSEPGPTYNEQFF
TRBD1	TRBV7-2	NA	TRBJ2-3	TGTGCCAGCAGCACCCGGACAGGGGCCCCACACTATAATACGCAGTATTTT	CASSTRTGAPHYNTQYF
TRBD1	TRBV6-2/TRBV6-3	NA	TRBJ2-7	TGTGCCAGCAGTCCCGGGGGACAGGGGGCTCTCGAGCAGTACTTC	CASSPGGQGALEQYF
NA	TRBV19	few	TRBJ1-1	TGTGCCAGTAGTATGGGCCGCTACACTGAAGCTTTCTTT	CASSMGRYTEAFF
NA	TRBV28	once	TRBJ1-4	TGTGCCAGCAGGCCTGGGCCAAATGAAAAACTGTTTTTT	CASRPGPNEKLFF
TRBD2	TRBV9	NA	TRBJ2-7	TGTGCCAGCAGCGTAAACCCAGCGGGATCGTACGAGCAGTACTTC	CASSVNPAGSYEQYF